These 14 T cell receptor beta chains were all obtained from the same sample, sequenced in a study of CD8 T cells in ankylosing spondylitis (TCRdb year 2017). Library preparation used 5' RACE. The reads were generated on an Illumina HiSeq 2500. Using fastp trimming at Q25 and MiXCR clonotype assembly, TCRdb reanalyzed the public sequencing data and kept in-frame beta chains. Every CDR3 protein is listed once, alongside the most common genes and DNA of its rows. For this sample the table gives around 300,000 distinct CDR3 sequences, of which around a tenth were detected only once. Around 8.4% of the sample is held by the ten biggest clonotypes. Sequenced input: blood, either unsorted or a sorted T cell fraction (not recorded which). These receptors all stem from a female donor with ankylosing spondylitis or in good health (not recorded which).

This clonotype was found many times. The chain carries TRBV11-1 and TRBJ1-4; perhaps TRBD1 as D (5 bases). The V gene's germline CDR1 is SGHAT and CDR2 FQDESV (reference sequence). V lost 4 bases, J lost 2 bases, and 17 bases lay in between. This CDR3 comprises 17 residues. CDR3 region: CASSSGSPGPTNEKLFF. CDR3 bases: TGTGCCAGCAGCTCCGGGAGCCCGGGACCGACTAATGAAAAACTGTTTTTT.

There are many counts of this clonotype. The chain combines TRBV6-1 with TRBJ1-2; tentative D call: TRBD1 (5 bases). CDR3 length equals 13 residues. Germline lookup yields CDR1 MNHNS and CDR2 SASEGT. V lost 10 bases and J lost 4, with 16 bases in between. CDR3 DNA sequence: TGTGCCACCTCCAGGGACGGACCCTATGGCTACACCTTC. It translates to CATSRDGPYGYTF.

This clonotype was seen ten or more times. The chain employs TRBV10-3 and TRBJ1-1; D is possibly TRBD1 (5 bases). The V and J ends lost 2 bases and 8 bases respectively, with 9 bases between them. Germline V gene lookup returns CDR1 ENHRY and CDR2 SYGVKD. The CDR3 is made up of 12 amino acids. The CDR3 nucleotides read TGTGCCATCAGTGAGAGGGGAGGAGAAGCTTTCTTT. Residues: CAISERGGEAFF.

This clonotype was observed at least ten times. V gene TRBV29-1 combines with J gene TRBJ1-1; 12 bases map to TRBD1. Germline lookup yields CDR1 SQVTM and CDR2 ANQGSEA. Losses at the gene ends were 6 bases for V and 3 bases for J; bases not matched to a gene: 5. This CDR3 has 14 residues. The CDR3 nucleotides are TGCAGCGTGGGGACAGGGGGCGCTTACACTGAAGCTTTCTTT. Its translation is CSVGTGGAYTEAFF.

This chain uses TRBV25-1 with TRBJ2-1; TRBD2 agrees at 9 bases. The V gene end was trimmed by 4 bases and the J gene end by 3 bases; junction bases not matched to a gene: 4. Per the germline V gene, CDR1 is MGHDK and CDR2 is SYGVNS. The CDR3 is 15 residues long. CDR3 DNA: TGTGCCAGCAGTGGCCATAGCGGGGGCTACAATGAGCAGTTCTTC. Residues: CASSGHSGGYNEQFF.

The chain is built from TRBV2 and TRBJ2-7; 11 bases are shared with TRBD2. The CDR3 extends over 14 amino acids. Germline values: CDR1 SNHLY, CDR2 FYNNEI. J was trimmed by 6 bases and V by 5 bases; bases with no gene match: 6. The CDR3 bases are TGTGCCAGCAGTTCCGGGACTAGCGGAGGCGAGCAGTACTTC. Its protein product is CASSSGTSGGEQYF.

In this sample, this clonotype turned up many times. The CDR3 protein is CASSLALAGAHTRNEQFF. In nucleotides, the CDR3 is TGCGCCAGCAGCTTGGCCTTAGCGGGAGCCCATACAAGGAATGAGCAGTTCTTC. The chain is built from TRBV5-1 and TRBJ2-1; 9 bases map to TRBD2. With 0 bases clipped from V and 7 bases from J, the junction kept 14 bases outside the gene matches. This CDR3 region has 18 residues. CDR1 SGHRS and CDR2 YFSETQ come from the germline V gene.

The J gene is TRBJ2-3, the V gene TRBV19, with D unclear. Trimming cost V 7 bases and J 5 bases, with 13 bases left between them. The CDR3 is 13 amino acids. Per germline, CDR1 LNHDA and CDR2 SQIVND (reference sequence). The CDR3 region has the DNA TGTGCCAGTAAAATGACCGCCGGAGATACGCAGTATTTT. This gives the protein CASKMTAGDTQYF.

This clonotype was recorded at least ten times. The V gene is TRBV12-3 or TRBV12-4, the J gene TRBJ2-7; D is possibly TRBD1 (6 bases). The V end was cut by 3 bases, the J end by 2 bases, with 17 bases between. The CDR3 spans 16 residues. As DNA, the CDR3 is TGTGCCAGCAGTTTGAAGCTCAGGGGCCCTACCTACGAGCAGTACTTC. Encoded protein: CASSLKLRGPTYEQYF.

This clonotype showed up many times. DNA for the CDR3: TGCGCCAGCAGCTTGGAAGGACTAGATCCCGATGAGCAGTTCTTC. Amino acids: CASSLEGLDPDEQFF. The V and J genes are TRBV5-1 and TRBJ2-1; 7 bases line up with TRBD2. In germline, CDR1 is SGHRS, CDR2 YFSETQ. The trim removed 0 bases at V and 8 bases at J, leaving 8 bases unmatched. The CDR3 runs to 15 residues.

This clonotype was counted at least ten times. The genes are TRBV20-1 and TRBJ2-3, with 8 bases that match TRBD2. Germline-derived CDR1 and CDR2 are DFQATT and SNEGSKA (reference sequence). Losses at the gene ends were 5 bases for V and 0 bases for J; bases not matched to a gene: 7. This CDR3 is built from 15 residues. The CDR3: CSASLLAGSTDTQYF. Written as DNA, the CDR3 is TGCAGTGCTTCCCTTCTAGCGGGCAGCACAGATACGCAGTATTTT.

This clonotype appeared a few times. The chain carries TRBV15 and TRBJ2-4; D might be TRBD2 (6 bases). With 6 bases removed from V and 1 base from J, the gap between germline ends came to 10 bases. Germline-derived CDR1 and CDR2 are LNHNV and YYDKDF (reference sequence). CDR3 size: 14 residues. The CDR3 DNA follows: TGTGCCACCAGGTTTCGGGGGGCCAAAAACATTCAGTACTTC. Residues: CATRFRGAKNIQYF.

This clonotype was found many times. V and J are TRBV5-1 and TRBJ1-1; TRBD1 agrees at 8 bases. The CDR3 contains 16 residues. The junction had 12 bases not matched to a gene; V was cut back by 4 bases and J by 4 bases. Germline V gene data show CDR1 as SGHRS and CDR2 as YFSETQ. This chain's CDR3 is CASSPQKKTGGTEAFF. The CDR3 coding sequence is TGCGCCAGCAGCCCTCAAAAAAAAACAGGGGGCACTGAAGCTTTCTTT.

This clonotype was counted ten times or more. The rearrangement uses TRBV29-1 and TRBJ1-2, with D perhaps TRBD1 (5 bases). V was pared by 7 bases and J by 8 bases, with 17 bases between. The germline V gene encodes CDR1 SQVTM and CDR2 ANQGSEA. CDR3 length equals 12 residues. The CDR3 DNA sequence: TGCAGCGGCTCAACGGGGGGGGTAGGCTACACCTTC. Translation: CSGSTGGVGYTF.